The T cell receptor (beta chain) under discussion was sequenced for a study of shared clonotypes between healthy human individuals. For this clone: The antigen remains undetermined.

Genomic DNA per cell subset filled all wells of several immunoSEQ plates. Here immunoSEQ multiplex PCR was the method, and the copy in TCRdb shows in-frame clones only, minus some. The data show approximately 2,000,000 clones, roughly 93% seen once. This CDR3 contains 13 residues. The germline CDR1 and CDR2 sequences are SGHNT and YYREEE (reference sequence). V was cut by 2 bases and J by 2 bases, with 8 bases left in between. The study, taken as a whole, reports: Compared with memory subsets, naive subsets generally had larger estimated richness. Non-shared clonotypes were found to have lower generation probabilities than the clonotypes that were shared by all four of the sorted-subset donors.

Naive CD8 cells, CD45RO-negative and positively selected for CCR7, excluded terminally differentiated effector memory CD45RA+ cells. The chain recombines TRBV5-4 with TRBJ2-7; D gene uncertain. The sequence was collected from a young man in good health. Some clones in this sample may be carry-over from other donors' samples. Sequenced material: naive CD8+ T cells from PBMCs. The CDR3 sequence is CASSFRAAYEQYF. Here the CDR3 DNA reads TGTGCCAGCAGCTTCCGGGCCGCCTACGAGCAGTACTTC.